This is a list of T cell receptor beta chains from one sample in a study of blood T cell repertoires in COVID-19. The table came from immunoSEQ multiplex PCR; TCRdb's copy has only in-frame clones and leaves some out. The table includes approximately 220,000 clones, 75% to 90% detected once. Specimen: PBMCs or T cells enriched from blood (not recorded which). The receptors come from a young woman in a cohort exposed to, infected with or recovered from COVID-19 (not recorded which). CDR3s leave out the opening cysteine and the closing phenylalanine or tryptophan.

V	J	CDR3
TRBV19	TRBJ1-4	ASSIHGQGGNEKLF
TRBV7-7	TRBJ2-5	ASSATSPGETQY
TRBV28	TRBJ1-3	ASSSKILVSSGNTIY
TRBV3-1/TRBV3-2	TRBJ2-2	ASSRRQGYTGELF
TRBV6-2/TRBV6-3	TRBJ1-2	ASSYFIGGYT
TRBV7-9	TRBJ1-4	ASSSRVTNEKLF
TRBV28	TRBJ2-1	ASSFSTGDEQF
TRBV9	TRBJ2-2	ASNPAGRNTGELF
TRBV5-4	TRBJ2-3	ASRTDRAIGGTQY
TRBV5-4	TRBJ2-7	ASSLQGEFYEQY
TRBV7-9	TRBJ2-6	ASSDGDRVSGANVLT
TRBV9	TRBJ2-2	ASNIHRDRQSGELF
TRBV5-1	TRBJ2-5	ASSDTSTQETQY
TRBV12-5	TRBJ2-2	ASGLLGTDGELF
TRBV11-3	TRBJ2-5	ASSSGTGEGQETQY
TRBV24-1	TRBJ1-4	ATSGGVNEKLF
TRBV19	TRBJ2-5	ASSMASPRGTQY